This T cell receptor (beta chain) was captured by sequencing in a study of T cells in tumors after PD-1 blockade. Turning to the study itself: During anti-PD-1 treatment, some patients continued daily vismodegib 150 mg. Study conclusions and caveats: Around 37% of tumor TCR clonotypes were also found in blood.

Input was about 550 ng to 6,500 ng of genomic DNA from tumor or blood. The trim removed 5 bases at V and 4 bases at J, leaving 4 bases unmatched. Looked up from germline, CDR1 is MRHNA and CDR2 is SNTAGT. There are 14 residues in the CDR3. Worth noting for this clone: Its specificity is not known.

Method: immunoSEQ multiplex PCR; TCRdb's copy keeps in-frame clones and lacks some. There are about 14,000 clones in the sample; roughly 85% occur only once, and more than 20% lies in the top ten. The origin of this receptor is a human donor with basal cell carcinoma. The sequences come from PBMCs, collected after anti-PD-1 treatment. This chain connects TRBV6-4 to TRBJ2-3; 9 bases are shared with TRBD2. The CDR3 sequence: CASSMTSGPDTQYF. CDR3 DNA: TGTGCCAGCAGTATGACTAGCGGTCCAGATACGCAGTATTTT.